This T cell receptor (beta chain) was retrieved from a study of T cell responses to AZD1222 COVID-19 vaccine. Study results and limitations: Spike-specific TCR depth and breadth grew after two AZD1222 doses.

Concerning this clone itself: Its target is unknown.

Profiled with immunoSEQ multiplex PCR; TCRdb holds only in-frame clones, not every one. This sample has about 150,000 clones, with about 87% found just once. This sequence was found in an adult who received the AZD1222 COVID-19 vaccine. The input for sequencing was peripheral blood, taken 28 days after the second AZD1222 dose.

The CDR3 nucleotides read TGTGCCAGCAGCTTAAACGGGAGGGCCCAAGATACGCAGTATTTT. Translation: CASSLNGRAQDTQYF. The chain uses TRBV7-2 and TRBJ2-3, with TRBD2 matching over 8 bases. Germline assignment: CDR1 SGHTA and CDR2 FQGNSA. V lost 2 bases to trimming and J lost 5 bases; unmatched junction nucleotides: 6. The CDR3 runs 15 residues.